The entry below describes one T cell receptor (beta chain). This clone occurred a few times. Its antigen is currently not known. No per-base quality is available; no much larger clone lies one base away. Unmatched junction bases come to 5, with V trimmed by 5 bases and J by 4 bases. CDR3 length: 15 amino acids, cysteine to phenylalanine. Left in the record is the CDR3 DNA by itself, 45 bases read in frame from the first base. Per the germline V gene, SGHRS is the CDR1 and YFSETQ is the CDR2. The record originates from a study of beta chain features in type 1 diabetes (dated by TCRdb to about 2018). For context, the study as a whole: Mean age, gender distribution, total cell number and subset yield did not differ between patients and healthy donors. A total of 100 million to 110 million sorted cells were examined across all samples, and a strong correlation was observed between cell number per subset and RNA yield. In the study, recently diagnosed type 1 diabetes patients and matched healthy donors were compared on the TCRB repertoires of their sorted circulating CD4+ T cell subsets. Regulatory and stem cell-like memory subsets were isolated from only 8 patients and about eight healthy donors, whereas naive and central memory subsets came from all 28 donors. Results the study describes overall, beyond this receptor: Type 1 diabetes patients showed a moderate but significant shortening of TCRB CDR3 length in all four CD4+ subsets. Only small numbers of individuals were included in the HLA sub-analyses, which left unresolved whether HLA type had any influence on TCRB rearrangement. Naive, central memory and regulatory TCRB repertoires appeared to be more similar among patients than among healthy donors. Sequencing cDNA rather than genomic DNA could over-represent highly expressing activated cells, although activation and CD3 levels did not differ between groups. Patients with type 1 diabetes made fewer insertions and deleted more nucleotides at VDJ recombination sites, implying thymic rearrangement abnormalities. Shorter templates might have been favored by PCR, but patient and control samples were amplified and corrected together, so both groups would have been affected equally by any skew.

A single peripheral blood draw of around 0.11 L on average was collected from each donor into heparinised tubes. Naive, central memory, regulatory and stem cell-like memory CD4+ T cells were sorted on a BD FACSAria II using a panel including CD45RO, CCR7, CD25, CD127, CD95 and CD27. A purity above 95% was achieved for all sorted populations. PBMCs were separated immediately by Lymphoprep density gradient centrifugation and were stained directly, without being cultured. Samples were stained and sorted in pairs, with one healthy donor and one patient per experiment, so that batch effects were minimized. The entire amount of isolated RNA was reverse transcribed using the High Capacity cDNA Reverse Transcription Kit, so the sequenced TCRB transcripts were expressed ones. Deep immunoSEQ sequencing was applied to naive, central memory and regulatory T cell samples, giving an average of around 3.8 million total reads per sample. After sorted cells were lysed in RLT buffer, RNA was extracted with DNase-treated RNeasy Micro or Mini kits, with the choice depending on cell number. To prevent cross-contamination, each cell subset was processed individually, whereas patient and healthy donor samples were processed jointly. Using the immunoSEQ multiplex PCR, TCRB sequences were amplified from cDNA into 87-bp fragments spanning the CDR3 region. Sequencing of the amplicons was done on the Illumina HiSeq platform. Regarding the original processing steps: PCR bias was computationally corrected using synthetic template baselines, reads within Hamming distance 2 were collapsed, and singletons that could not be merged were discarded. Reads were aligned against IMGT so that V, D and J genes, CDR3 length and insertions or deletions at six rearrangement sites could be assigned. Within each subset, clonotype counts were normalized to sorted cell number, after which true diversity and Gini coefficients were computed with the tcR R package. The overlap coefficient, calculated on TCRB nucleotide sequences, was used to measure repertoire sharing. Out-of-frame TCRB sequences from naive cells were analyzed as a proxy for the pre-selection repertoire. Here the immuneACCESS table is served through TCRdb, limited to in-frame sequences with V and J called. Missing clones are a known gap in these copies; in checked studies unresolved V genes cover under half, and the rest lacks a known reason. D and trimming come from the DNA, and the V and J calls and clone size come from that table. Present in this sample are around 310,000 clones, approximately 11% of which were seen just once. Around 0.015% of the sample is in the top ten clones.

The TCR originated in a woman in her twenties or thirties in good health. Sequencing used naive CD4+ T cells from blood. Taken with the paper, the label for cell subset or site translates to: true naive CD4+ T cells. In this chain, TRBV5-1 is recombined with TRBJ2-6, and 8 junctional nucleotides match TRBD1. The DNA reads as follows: TGCGCCAGCAGGCCAGGGGGCGCCGGGGCCAACGTCCTGACTTTC. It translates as CASRPGGAGANVLTF.